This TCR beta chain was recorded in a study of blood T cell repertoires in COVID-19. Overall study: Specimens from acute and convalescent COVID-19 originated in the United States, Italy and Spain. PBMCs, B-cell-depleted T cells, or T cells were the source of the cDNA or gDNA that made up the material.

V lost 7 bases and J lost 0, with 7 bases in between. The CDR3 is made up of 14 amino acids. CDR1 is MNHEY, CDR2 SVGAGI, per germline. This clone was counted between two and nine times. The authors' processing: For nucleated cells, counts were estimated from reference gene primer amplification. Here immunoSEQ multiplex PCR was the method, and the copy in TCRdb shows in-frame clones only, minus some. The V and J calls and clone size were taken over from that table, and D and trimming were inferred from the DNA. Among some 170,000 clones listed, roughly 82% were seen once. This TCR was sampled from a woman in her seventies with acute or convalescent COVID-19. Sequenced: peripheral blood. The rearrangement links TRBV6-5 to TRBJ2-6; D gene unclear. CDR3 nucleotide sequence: TGTGCCAGCAAACGGAGCTCTGGGGCCAACGTCCTGACTTTC. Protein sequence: CASKRSSGANVLTF.